Presented here are 14 T cell receptor beta chains from one specimen sequenced in a study of T cell responses to AZD1222 COVID-19 vaccine. This table comes from immunoSEQ multiplex PCR, and its TCRdb copy is limited to in-frame clones, with some not included. This table holds about 120,000 clones, around 90% found once. The sample in question was peripheral blood, obtained 28 days after the second AZD1222 dose. These receptors were obtained from an adult who received the AZD1222 COVID-19 vaccine.

This chain links TRBV18 with TRBJ1-4, with D unresolved. Germline values: CDR1 KGHSH, CDR2 LQKENI. V dropped 2 bases and J dropped 8 bases, with 9 bases sitting between them. CDR3 length equals 13 residues. The CDR3 bases are TGTGCCAGCTCACCAGGGCTTGGGGAAAAACTGTTTTTT. It is translated as CASSPGLGEKLFF.

In this sample, this clone turned up a few times. The rearrangement uses TRBV7-2 and TRBJ1-3; D uncertain. Germline V gene sequence: CDR1 SGHTA, CDR2 FQGNSA. The CDR3 consists of 14 residues. The V gene lost 6 bases and the J gene lost 1 base, with 10 bases spanning the gap. CDR3 bases: TGTGCCAGCAGAGCCCCGGGATCTGGAAACACCATATATTTT. Translation: CASRAPGSGNTIYF.

V usage is TRBV7-2 and J usage is TRBJ2-5; the D is unclear. This CDR3 comprises 13 residues. Germline CDR1 is SGHTA and CDR2 is FQGNSA. Trimming shortened V by 4 bases and J by 3 bases, and 9 bases separated the two germline ends. Here the CDR3 reads CASSSRLEETQYF. The CDR3 coding sequence is TGTGCCAGCAGCTCAAGACTGGAAGAGACCCAGTACTTC.

V gene TRBV6-5 combines with J gene TRBJ1-1; D is unclear. Germline values: CDR1 MNHEY, CDR2 SVGAGI. V shed 1 base and J shed 0 bases, with 12 bases lying between them. This CDR3 is 16 amino acids long. This CDR3 reads CASSYYAPTMNTEAFF. For the CDR3, the DNA is TGTGCCAGCAGTTACTACGCACCTACGATGAACACTGAAGCTTTCTTT.

The CDR3 DNA reads as TGTGCCAGCAGTGAATCGGAACTAGCGTTGAGGACAGATACGCAGTATTTT. Its protein product is CASSESELALRTDTQYF. This chain links TRBV25-1 with TRBJ2-3, with 7 bases that match TRBD2. This CDR3 is built from 17 residues. Per the germline V gene, CDR1 is MGHDK and CDR2 is SYGVNS. Trimming cost V 1 base and J 3 bases; bases outside gene matches: 10. Complete variable domain (other parts from reference TRBV25-1 and TRBJ2-3): EADIYQTPRYLVIGTGKKITLECSQTMGHDKMYWYQQDPGMELHLIHYSYGVNSTEKGDLSSESTVSRIRTEHFPLTLESARPSHTSQYLCASSESELALRTDTQYFGPGTRLTVL.

The genes are TRBV6-5 and TRBJ1-1; D uncertain. This CDR3 comprises 13 residues. Per the germline V gene, CDR1 is MNHEY and CDR2 is SVGAGI. Trimming cost V 6 bases and J 1 base, with 9 bases left between them. Here the CDR3 DNA reads TGTGCCAGCAGGGCCCGCCAGAACACTGAAGCTTTCTTT. Translated, it gives CASRARQNTEAFF.

The chain uses TRBV19 and TRBJ1-1, with D unresolved. The V and J ends lost 1 base and 0 bases respectively, with 12 bases between them. This CDR3 region has 16 residues. CDR1 is LNHDA, CDR2 SQIVND, per germline (reference sequence). This chain's CDR3 is CASSIGPPNMNTEAFF. The DNA for the CDR3 is TGTGCCAGTAGTATAGGCCCCCCGAACATGAACACTGAAGCTTTCTTT.

The chain recombines TRBV5-4 with TRBJ1-2, with D maybe TRBD1 (5 bases). Germline values: CDR1 SGHNT, CDR2 YYREEE (reference sequence). The V end lost 1 base, the J end lost 4 bases, and 8 bases lay between the germline ends. This CDR3 contains 13 residues. CDR3 region: CASSLWGGYGYTF. In DNA, the CDR3 is TGTGCCAGCAGCTTGTGGGGGGGCTATGGCTACACCTTC. The whole variable domain, filled in from reference TRBV5-4 and TRBJ1-2, reads ETGVTQSPTHLIKTRGQQVTLRCSSQSGHNTVSWYQQALGQGPQFIFQYYREEENGRGNFPPRFSGLQFPNYSSELNVNALELDDSALYLCASSLWGGYGYTFGSGTRLTVV.

This clone was counted only a few times. This rearrangement joins TRBV2 to TRBJ1-5, with a weak D call TRBD1 (6 bases). CDR1 and CDR2 (germline): SNHLY, FYNNEI. V lost 2 bases and J lost 5, with 13 bases in between. CDR3 size: 15 residues. The CDR3, as DNA: TGTGCCAGCAGTGAACTACCGGACAGATATCAGCCCCAGCATTTT. This codes for CASSELPDRYQPQHF.

The rearrangement links TRBV5-6 to TRBJ1-6; 7 bases match TRBD1. V was clipped by 4 bases and J by 0 bases; unmatched bases: 4. The CDR3 sequence is 16 residues long. Germline V gives CDR1 SGHDT, CDR2 YYEEEE. The CDR3 DNA sequence: TGTGCCAGCAGCCGGGGACAGTACTCCTATAATTCACCCCTCCACTTT. Encoded protein: CASSRGQYSYNSPLHF.

The V and J genes are TRBV7-3 and TRBJ2-1; TRBD2 matches 12 bases. V trimming: 2 bases; J trimming: 8 bases; junction bases outside the gene matches: 13. This CDR3 is 18 amino acids long. Germline V gene data show CDR1 as SGHTA and CDR2 as FQGTGA. The CDR3 DNA reads TGTGCCAGCAGCTTAGGCCACCTAGCGGGGGGGCCTCGGGATGAGCAGTTCTTC. Its protein is CASSLGHLAGGPRDEQFF.

CDR3 protein: CASSEWGLVSSYNEQFF. In DNA, the CDR3 is TGTGCCAGCAGTGAATGGGGCCTAGTAAGCTCCTACAATGAGCAGTTCTTC. This sequence joins TRBV2 and TRBJ2-1, with a possible D match to TRBD1 (5 bases). Germline values: CDR1 SNHLY, CDR2 FYNNEI. The CDR3 has 17 amino acids. The V and J ends lost 2 bases and 0 bases respectively, with 14 bases between them.

This rearrangement joins TRBV19 to TRBJ2-5; TRBD2 is a possible D gene (5 bases). Trimming took 1 base from V and 3 from J, leaving 9 bases between them. The CDR3 is made up of 14 amino acids. Germline V lookup: CDR1 LNHDA, CDR2 SQIVND (reference sequence). CDR3 in amino acids: CASSIGAGEETQYF. The CDR3 nucleotides read TGTGCCAGTAGTATAGGGGCCGGGGAAGAGACCCAGTACTTC.

The V call is TRBV11-2, the J call TRBJ2-3; 8 bases fit TRBD2. The V gene end was trimmed by 3 bases and the J gene end by 2 bases; junction bases not matched to a gene: 4. The CDR3 length is 15 residues. Germline CDR1 and CDR2: SGHAT and FQNNGV. CDR3 nucleotides: TGTGCCAGCAGCTTTACAGCGGGGGCCACAGATACGCAGTATTTT. Protein sequence: CASSFTAGATDTQYF.